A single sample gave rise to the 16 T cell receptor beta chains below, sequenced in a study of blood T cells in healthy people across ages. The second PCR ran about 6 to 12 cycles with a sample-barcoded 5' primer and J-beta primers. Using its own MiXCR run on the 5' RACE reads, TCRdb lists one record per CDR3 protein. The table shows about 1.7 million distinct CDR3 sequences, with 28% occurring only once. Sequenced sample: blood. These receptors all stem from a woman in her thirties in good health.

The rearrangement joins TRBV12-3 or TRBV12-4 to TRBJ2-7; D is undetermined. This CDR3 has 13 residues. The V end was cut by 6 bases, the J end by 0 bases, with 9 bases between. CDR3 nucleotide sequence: TGTGCCAGCAGGAAGATGAGCTCCTACGAGCAGTACTTC. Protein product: CASRKMSSYEQYF.

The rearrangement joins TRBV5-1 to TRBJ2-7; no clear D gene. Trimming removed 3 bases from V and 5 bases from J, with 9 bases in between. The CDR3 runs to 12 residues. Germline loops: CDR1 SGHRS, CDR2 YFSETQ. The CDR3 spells CASSSLGDEQYF. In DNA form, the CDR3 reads TGCGCCAGCAGCTCCCTTGGGGACGAGCAGTACTTC. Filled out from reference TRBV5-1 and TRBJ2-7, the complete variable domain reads KAGVTQTPRYLIKTRGQQVTLSCSPISGHRSVSWYQQTPGQGLQFLFEYFSETQRNKGNFPGRFSGRQFSNSRSEMNVSTLELGDSALYLCASSSLGDEQYFGPGTRLTVT.

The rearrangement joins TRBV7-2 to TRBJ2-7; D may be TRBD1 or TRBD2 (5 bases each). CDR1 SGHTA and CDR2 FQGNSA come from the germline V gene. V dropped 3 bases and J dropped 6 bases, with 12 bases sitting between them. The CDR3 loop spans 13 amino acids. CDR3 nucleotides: TGTGCCAGCAGCTTTGGGGGACCCTGCGAGCAGTACTTC. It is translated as CASSFGGPCEQYF.

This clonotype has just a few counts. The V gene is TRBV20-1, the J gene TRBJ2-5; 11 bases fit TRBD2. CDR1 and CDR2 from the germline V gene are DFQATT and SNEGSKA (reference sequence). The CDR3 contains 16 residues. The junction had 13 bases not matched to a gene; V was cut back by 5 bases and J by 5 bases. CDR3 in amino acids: CSADGSGTSGSETQYF. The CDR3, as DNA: TGCAGTGCTGATGGCTCCGGGACTAGCGGCTCCGAGACCCAGTACTTC.

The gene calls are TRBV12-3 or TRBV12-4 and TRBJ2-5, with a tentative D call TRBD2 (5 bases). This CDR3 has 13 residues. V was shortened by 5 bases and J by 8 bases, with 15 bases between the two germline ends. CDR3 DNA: TGTGCCAGCAGTCTTCGCGAGGGTGGAACCCAGTACTTC. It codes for CASSLREGGTQYF.

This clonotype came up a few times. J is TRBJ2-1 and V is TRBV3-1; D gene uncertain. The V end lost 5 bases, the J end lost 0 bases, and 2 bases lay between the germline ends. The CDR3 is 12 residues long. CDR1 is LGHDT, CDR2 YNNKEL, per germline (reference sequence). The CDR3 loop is CASSISYNEQFF. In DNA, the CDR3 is TGTGCCAGCAGCATCTCCTACAATGAGCAGTTCTTC.

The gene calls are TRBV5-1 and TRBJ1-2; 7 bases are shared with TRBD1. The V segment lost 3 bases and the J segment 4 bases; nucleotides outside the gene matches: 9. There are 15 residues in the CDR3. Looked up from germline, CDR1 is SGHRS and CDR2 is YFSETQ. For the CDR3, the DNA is TGCGCCAGCAGCTCGATGACAGGGAGGCTCTATGGCTACACCTTC. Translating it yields CASSSMTGRLYGYTF.

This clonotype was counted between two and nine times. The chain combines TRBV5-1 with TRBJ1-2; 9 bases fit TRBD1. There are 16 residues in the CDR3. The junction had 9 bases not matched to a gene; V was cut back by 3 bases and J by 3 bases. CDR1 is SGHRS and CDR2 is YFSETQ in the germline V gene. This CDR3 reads CASSSDRGTNDYGYTF. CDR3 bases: TGCGCCAGCAGCTCCGACAGGGGGACCAATGACTATGGCTACACCTTC.

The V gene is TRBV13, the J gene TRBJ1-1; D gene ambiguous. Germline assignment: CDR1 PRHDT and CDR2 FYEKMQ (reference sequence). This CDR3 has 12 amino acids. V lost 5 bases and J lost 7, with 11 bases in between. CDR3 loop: CASSNRESEAFF. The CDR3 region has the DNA TGTGCCAGCAGCAATAGGGAGAGTGAAGCTTTCTTT.

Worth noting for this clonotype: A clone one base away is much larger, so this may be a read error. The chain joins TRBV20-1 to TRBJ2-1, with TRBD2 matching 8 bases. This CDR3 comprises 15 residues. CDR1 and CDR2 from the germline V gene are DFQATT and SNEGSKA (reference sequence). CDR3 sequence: CSAASSSGLHNGQFF. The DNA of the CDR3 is TGCAGTGCCGCCTCTTCTAGCGGGCTCCACAATGGGCAGTTCTTC.

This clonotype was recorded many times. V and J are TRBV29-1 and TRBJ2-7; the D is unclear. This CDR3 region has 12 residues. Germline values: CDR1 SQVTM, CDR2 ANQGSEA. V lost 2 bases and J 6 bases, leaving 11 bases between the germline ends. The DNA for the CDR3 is TGCAGCGTTGAACGACGGGTTAGCGAGCAGTACTTC. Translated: CSVERRVSEQYF.

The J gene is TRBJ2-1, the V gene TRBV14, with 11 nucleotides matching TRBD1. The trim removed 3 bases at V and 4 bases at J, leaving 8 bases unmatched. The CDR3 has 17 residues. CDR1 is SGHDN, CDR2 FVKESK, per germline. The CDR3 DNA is TGTGCCAGCAGCCACGGACAGGGGGCGCCCCCTTACAATGAGCAGTTCTTC. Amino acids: CASSHGQGAPPYNEQFF.

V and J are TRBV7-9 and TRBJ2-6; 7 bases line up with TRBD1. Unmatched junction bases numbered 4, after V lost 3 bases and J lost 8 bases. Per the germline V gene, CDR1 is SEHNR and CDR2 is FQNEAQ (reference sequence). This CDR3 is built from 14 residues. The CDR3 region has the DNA TGTGCCAGCAGCTTGGCAGGGGGTACCAACGTCCTGACTTTC. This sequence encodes CASSLAGGTNVLTF. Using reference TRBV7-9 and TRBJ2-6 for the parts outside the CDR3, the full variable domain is DTGVSQNPRHKITKRGQNVTFRCDPISEHNRLYWYRQTLGQGPEFLTYFQNEAQLEKSRLLSDRFSAERPKGSFSTLEIQRTEQGDSAMYLCASSLAGGTNVLTFGAGSRLTVL.

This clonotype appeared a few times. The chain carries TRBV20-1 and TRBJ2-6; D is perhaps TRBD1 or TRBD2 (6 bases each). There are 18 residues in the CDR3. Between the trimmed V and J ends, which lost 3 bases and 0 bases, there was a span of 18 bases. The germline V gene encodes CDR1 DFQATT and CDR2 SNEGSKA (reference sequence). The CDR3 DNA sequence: TGCAGTGCTAGGGACTTGGGGGGCGTTTCCTCTGGGGCCAACGTCCTGACTTTC. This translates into CSARDLGGVSSGANVLTF.

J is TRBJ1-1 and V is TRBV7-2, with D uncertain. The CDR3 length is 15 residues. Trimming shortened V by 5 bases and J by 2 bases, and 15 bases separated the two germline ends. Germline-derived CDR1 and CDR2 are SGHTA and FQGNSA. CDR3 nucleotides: TGTGCCAGCAGCCCCTGGTACGGCGGAAACACTGAAGCTTTCTTT. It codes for CASSPWYGGNTEAFF.

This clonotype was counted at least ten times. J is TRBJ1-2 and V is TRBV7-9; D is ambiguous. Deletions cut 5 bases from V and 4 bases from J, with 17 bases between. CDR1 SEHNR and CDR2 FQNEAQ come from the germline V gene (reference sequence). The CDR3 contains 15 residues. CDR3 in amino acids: CASSPPDNYGYGYTF. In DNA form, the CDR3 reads TGTGCCAGCAGCCCACCCGACAACTACGGCTATGGCTACACCTTC.